The clone carrying this T cell receptor beta chain occurred many times. Antigen specificity is unknown. Looked up from germline, CDR1 is MNHEY and CDR2 is SVGAGI. There are 14 residues in the CDR3. Trimming stripped 4 bases from V and 4 bases from J, with 11 bases between. Genomic DNA, the template, was used for profiling of the TCR beta VDJ and CDR3. TCRdb itself ran the reads through MiXCR, one entry per CDR3 protein. Here the sample spans 250,000 to 350,000 distinct CDR3 sequences, approximately 56% being singletons. This sample was taken from a study of CD8+CD57+ T cells in acquired aplastic anemia. Study overall: Across the sorted CD4+ and CD8+ cells, DNA amounts averaged 3.2 ug.

Whole-study results and caveats: Over 25 shared CD8+ CDR3s appeared highly expressed within patients' immunodominant clones. A significant difference in CD8+ Simpson's diversity between patients and controls was not found.

V and J are TRBV6-5 and TRBJ1-3, with a weak D call TRBD1 (6 bases). Specimen: sorted CD4+, CD8+, or CD8+CD57+ T cells (not recorded which) from PBMCs. The sequence was obtained from a human donor with severe aplastic anemia or a healthy control (not recorded which). The CDR3 loop is CASSFGGAGNTIYF. The CDR3 bases are TGTGCCAGCAGTTTCGGGGGCGCAGGAAACACCATATATTTT.